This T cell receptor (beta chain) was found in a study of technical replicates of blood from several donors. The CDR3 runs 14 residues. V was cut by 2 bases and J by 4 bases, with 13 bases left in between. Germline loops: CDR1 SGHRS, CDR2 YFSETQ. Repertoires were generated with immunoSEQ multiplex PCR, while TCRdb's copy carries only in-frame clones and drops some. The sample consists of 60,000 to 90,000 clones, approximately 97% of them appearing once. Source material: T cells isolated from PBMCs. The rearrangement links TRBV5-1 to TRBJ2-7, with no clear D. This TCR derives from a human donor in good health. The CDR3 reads CASSLSRSEYEQYF. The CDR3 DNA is TGCGCCAGCAGCTTATCTAGGAGCGAGTACGAGCAGTACTTC.